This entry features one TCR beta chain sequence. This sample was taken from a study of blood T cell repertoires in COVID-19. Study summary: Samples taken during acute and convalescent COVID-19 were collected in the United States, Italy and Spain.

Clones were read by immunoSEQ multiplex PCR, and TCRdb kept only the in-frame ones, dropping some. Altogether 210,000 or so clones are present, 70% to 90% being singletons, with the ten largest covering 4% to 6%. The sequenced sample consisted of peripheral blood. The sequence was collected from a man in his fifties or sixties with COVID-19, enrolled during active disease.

CDR3 nucleotide sequence: TGTGCCAGCAGCCCCAGGACAGGGGTAGCGTCACCCCTCCACTTT. The encoded protein is CASSPRTGVASPLHF. The chain has TRBV14 and TRBJ1-6, with 9 bases fitting TRBD1. The CDR3 spans 15 residues. In germline, CDR1 is SGHDN, CDR2 FVKESK. Trimming took 4 bases from V and 10 from J; bases not matched to a gene: 8. The whole variable domain, remainder taken from reference TRBV14 and TRBJ1-6, is EAGVTQFPSHSVIEKGQTVTLRCDPISGHDNLYWYRRVMGKEIKFLLHFVKESKQDESGMPNNRFLAERTGGTYSTLKVQPAELEDSGVYFCASSPRTGVASPLHFGNGTRLTVT.